The present T cell receptor beta chain was sequenced within a study of blood T cell repertoires in COVID-19. Study at large: Acute and convalescent COVID-19 specimens originated in the United States, Italy and Spain. T cells, B-cell-depleted T cells, or PBMCs provided the cDNA or gDNA that served as material.

Measured with immunoSEQ multiplex PCR; TCRdb has only the in-frame clones, and not every one. The table lists 200,000 to 250,000 clones, just under 90% of them singletons. The junction had 9 bases not matched to a gene; V was cut back by 0 bases and J by 7 bases. Germline V gene lookup returns CDR1 LGHNA and CDR2 YNFKEQ. This CDR3 is 17 amino acids long. Seattle's cohort entered during active infection and was followed longitudinally. The V gene is TRBV4-2, the J gene TRBJ2-1, with 10 bases identical to TRBD2. This TCR derives from a man aged 30-40 years with COVID-19, enrolled during active disease. Material for sequencing was peripheral blood. CDR3 in amino acids: CASSQERTSGTRNEQFF. As DNA, the CDR3 is TGTGCCAGCAGCCAAGAAAGGACTAGCGGCACGAGGAATGAGCAGTTCTTC.